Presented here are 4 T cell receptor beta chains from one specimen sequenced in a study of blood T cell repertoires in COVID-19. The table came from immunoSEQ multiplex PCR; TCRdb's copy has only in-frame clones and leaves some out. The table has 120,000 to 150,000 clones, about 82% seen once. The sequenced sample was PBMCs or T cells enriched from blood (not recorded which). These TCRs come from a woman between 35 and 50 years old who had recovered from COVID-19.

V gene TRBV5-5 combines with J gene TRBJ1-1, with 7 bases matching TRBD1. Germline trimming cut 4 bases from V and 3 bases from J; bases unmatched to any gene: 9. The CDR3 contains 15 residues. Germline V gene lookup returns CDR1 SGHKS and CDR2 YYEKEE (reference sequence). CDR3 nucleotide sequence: TGTGCCAGCAGCCCCGAGACAGGGTTGGACACTGAAGCTTTCTTT. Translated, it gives CASSPETGLDTEAFF.

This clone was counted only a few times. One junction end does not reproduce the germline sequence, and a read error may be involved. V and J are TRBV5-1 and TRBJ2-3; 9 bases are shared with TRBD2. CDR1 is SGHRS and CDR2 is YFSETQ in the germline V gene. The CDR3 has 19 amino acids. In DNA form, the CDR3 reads TGCGCCCGCAGCTGCAGCCGGGACTCGCGGGGGGGCGGGACAGATACGCAGTATTTT. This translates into CARSCSRDSRGGGTDTQYF.

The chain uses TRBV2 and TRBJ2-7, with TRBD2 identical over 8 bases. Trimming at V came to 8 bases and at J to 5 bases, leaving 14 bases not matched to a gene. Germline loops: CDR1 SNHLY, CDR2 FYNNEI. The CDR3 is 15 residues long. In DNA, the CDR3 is TGTGCCAGCGCCCCTCCTCGGGAGGGGAGGGACGAGCAGTACTTC. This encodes CASAPPREGRDEQYF.

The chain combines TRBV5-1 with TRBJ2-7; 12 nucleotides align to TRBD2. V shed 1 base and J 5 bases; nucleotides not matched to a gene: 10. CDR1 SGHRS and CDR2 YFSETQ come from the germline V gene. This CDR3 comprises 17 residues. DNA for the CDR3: TGCGCCAGCAGCTTGTACGAGCTAGCGGGAGGGCGGGACGAGCAGTACTTC. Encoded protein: CASSLYELAGGRDEQYF.